This T cell receptor (beta chain) was recorded in a study of shared clonotypes between healthy human individuals. This clone was picked up one time. Its specificity is unknown. Researchers ran the assay at a deep level. Sorted subsets were amplified in replicate PCRs using 150 to 250 ng DNA, about 30,000 T cell genomes. Using immunoSEQ multiplex PCR, the repertoire was profiled, and TCRdb retains in-frame clones only, with some absent. This table holds some 740,000 clones, about 91% found once. Study conclusions and caveats: The study sampled only blood, and tissue repertoires likely differ.

Trimming cost V 8 bases and J 8 bases, with 16 bases left between them. The CDR3 is made up of 13 amino acids. Germline V gene sequence: CDR1 MNHEY, CDR2 SVGAGI. The naive CD8 subset, CD45RO-negative cells positively selected for CCR7, excluded terminally differentiated effector memory CD45RA+ cells. Sequencing was performed on naive CD8+ T cells sorted from blood. The genes are TRBV6-5 and TRBJ1-5; D remains unclear. The sequence came from a young man in good health. In DNA, the CDR3 is TGTGCCAGCCCACCAGGTTGGTGTAAGCCCCAGCATTTT. It yields the protein CASPPGWCKPQHF.